This T cell receptor (beta chain) stems from a study of cytomegalovirus exposure and HLA in healthy donors. The PCR ran on 60 Vbeta and 13 Jbeta primers. TCRdb keeps only in-frame clones here, not all; method: immunoSEQ multiplex PCR. The table records 95,000 to 150,000 clones, approximately 80% of them present only once. Study conclusions and caveats: Three of the chains that were CMV-associated were confirmed in vitro to be specific for CMV antigens. An Asian-associated ancestry cluster reportedly showed fewer N-insertions than the roughly 670-donor mean in a later analysis. Most CMV-associated TCR beta chains were later found to appear HLA-restricted.

Points on this clone: The antigen remains undetermined.

V lost 7 bases to trimming and J lost 7 bases; unmatched junction nucleotides: 11. This CDR3 has 15 amino acids. Germline values: CDR1 LNHDA, CDR2 SQIVND (reference sequence). Input material: PBMCs. The rearrangement links TRBV19 to TRBJ2-3; TRBD1 agrees at 10 bases. The receptor comes from a human donor in good health. CDR3 nucleotides: TGTGCCAGTACCCCGAGGACAGGGGGTTTGAATACGCAGTATTTT. Its protein is CASTPRTGGLNTQYF.